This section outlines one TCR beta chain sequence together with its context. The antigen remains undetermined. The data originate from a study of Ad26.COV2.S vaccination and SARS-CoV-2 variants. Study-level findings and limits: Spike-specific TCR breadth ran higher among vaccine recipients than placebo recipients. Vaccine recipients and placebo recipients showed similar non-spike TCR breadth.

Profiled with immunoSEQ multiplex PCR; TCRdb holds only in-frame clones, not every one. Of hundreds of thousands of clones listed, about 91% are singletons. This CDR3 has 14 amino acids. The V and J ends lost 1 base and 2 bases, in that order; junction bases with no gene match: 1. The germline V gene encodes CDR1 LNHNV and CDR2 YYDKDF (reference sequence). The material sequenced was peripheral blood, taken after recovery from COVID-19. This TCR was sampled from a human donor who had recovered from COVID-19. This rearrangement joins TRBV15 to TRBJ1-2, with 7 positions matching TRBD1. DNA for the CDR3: TGTGCCACCAGCAGAGCCAGGGGGAACTATGGCTACACCTTC. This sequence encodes CATSRARGNYGYTF.